These 29 T cell receptor beta chains originate from one sample sequenced in a study of blood T cells in healthy people across ages (dated by TCRdb to the mid-2010s). The library was produced with 5' RACE. TCRdb lists the instrument as Illumina HiSeq 2500. A second PCR of 7 to 11 cycles was run with a J-beta primer mix and a sample-barcoded 5' primer. TCRdb ran its own pipeline on the public reads, namely fastp trimming at Q25 and MiXCR clone calling, and kept in-frame beta chains. For every CDR3 protein sequence, its rows merge into one entry that carries the most common genes and DNA. The sample table holds hundreds of thousands of distinct CDR3 sequences, of which under 65% were seen once. The ten biggest clones cover 30% to 40% of the sample. Sequencing was carried out using blood. These receptors were taken from a man aged 55 to 70 in good health.

The gene calls are TRBV1 and TRBJ2-1; the DNA was not used to check the table's D call, TRBD2. TRBV1 is recorded as a pseudogene. This CDR3 comprises 17 residues. The CDR3 bases are TGCACCAGCAGCCACACCACAGCGGGGGGGCCTTCGTATGAGCAGTTCTTC. It encodes CTSSHTTAGGPSYEQFF.

The chain recombines TRBV20-1 with TRBJ2-5; 12 positions agree with TRBD1. The V and J ends lost 3 bases and 3 bases, in that order; junction bases with no gene match: 11. The CDR3 is 17 residues long. The V gene's germline CDR1 is DFQATT and CDR2 SNEGSKA (reference sequence). The CDR3, as DNA: TGCAGTGCTAGCGCTTGGGGGACAGGGGGCATAGAAGAGACCCAGTACTTC. Translating it yields CSASAWGTGGIEETQYF.

This rearrangement joins TRBV11-2 to TRBJ2-5, with a weak D call TRBD2 (6 bases). The CDR3 is 15 amino acids. V lost 0 bases, J lost 2 bases, and 10 bases lay in between. The germline CDR1 and CDR2 sequences are SGHAT and FQNNGV. The CDR3 protein is CASSLDHGGQETQYF. The CDR3 DNA reads TGTGCCAGCAGCTTAGATCATGGAGGGCAAGAGACCCAGTACTTC.

The chain is built from TRBV12-3 or TRBV12-4 and TRBJ2-7; 7 nucleotides agree with TRBD2. Germline trimming cut 5 bases from V and 3 bases from J; bases unmatched to any gene: 7. This CDR3 has 14 residues. The CDR3 DNA reads as TGTGCCAGCAGTCCCGGGGTAGCGGGCTACGAGCAGTACTTC. It translates to CASSPGVAGYEQYF.

The chain combines TRBV20-1 with TRBJ1-2, with a tentative D call TRBD1 (5 bases). This CDR3 spans 13 amino acids. Germline assignment: CDR1 DFQATT and CDR2 SNEGSKA (reference sequence). The V end was cut by 8 bases, the J end by 4 bases, with 17 bases between. The CDR3 coding sequence is TGCAGTCCCGGCGGGGGGAGAGCCTATGGCTACACCTTC. It specifies CSPGGGRAYGYTF.

J is TRBJ1-2 and V is TRBV3-1; tentative D call: TRBD1 (5 bases). The CDR3 covers 14 residues. The V and J ends lost 0 bases and 5 bases respectively, with 10 bases between them. Germline values: CDR1 LGHDT, CDR2 YNNKEL (reference sequence). CDR3 in amino acids: CASSQDLGPYGYTF. DNA for the CDR3: TGTGCCAGCAGCCAAGATCTGGGACCTTATGGCTACACCTTC. Combining the CDR3 with reference TRBV3-1 and TRBJ1-2 gives the whole variable domain DTAVSQTPKYLVTQMGNDKSIKCEQNLGHDTMYWYKQDSKKFLKIMFSYNNKELIINETVPNRFSPKSPDKAHLNLHINSLELGDSAVYFCASSQDLGPYGYTFGSGTRLTVV.

The CDR3 region has the DNA TGCGCCAGCAGCCCCGGACAGGGGGAGGATGGCTACACCTTC. Translating gives CASSPGQGEDGYTF. The gene calls are TRBV5-1 and TRBJ1-2; TRBD1 agrees at 10 bases. V lost 4 bases and J lost 6; bases outside the gene matches: 6. CDR1 and CDR2 (germline): SGHRS, YFSETQ. The CDR3 has 14 residues.

The chain has TRBV29-1 and TRBJ2-5, with TRBD1 matching 7 bases. With 3 bases clipped from V and 4 bases from J, the junction kept 5 bases outside the gene matches. The germline gives CDR1 SQVTM, CDR2 ANQGSEA. The CDR3 consists of 13 residues. The chain's CDR3 is CSVDRQGPETQYF. CDR3 DNA: TGCAGCGTTGACCGACAGGGCCCAGAGACCCAGTACTTC. Supplemented by reference TRBV29-1 and TRBJ2-5, the full variable domain reads SAVISQKPSRDICQRGTSLTIQCQVDSQVTMMFWYRQQPGQSLTLIATANQGSEATYESGFVIDKFPISRPNLTFSTLTVSNMSPEDSSIYLCSVDRQGPETQYFGPGTRLLVL.

V is TRBV5-6 and J is TRBJ2-1; D ambiguous. Germline values: CDR1 SGHDT, CDR2 YYEEEE. The CDR3 runs to 11 residues. Deletions cut 1 base from V and 8 bases from J, with 4 bases between. The CDR3 spells CASSLFHEQFF. CDR3 bases: TGTGCCAGCAGCTTGTTCCATGAGCAGTTCTTC.

In this sample, this clonotype turned up a few times. The rearrangement uses TRBV5-1 and TRBJ2-2; D could derive from TRBD1 or TRBD2 (6 bases each). Deletions cut 4 bases from V and 4 bases from J, with 17 bases between. The CDR3 length is 16 residues. Germline CDR1 and CDR2: SGHRS and YFSETQ. CDR3 DNA: TGCGCCAGCAGCCCCGGAGGGGGTTCGAGCACCGGGGAGCTGTTTTTT. Encoded protein: CASSPGGGSSTGELFF.

This chain uses TRBV25-1 with TRBJ2-5; 9 bases match TRBD1. Germline V CDR1 and CDR2: MGHDK, SYGVNS. With 6 bases clipped from V and 5 bases from J, the junction kept 10 bases outside the gene matches. The CDR3 is 15 residues long. This chain's CDR3 is CASRLTGGATETQYF. The CDR3 region has the DNA TGTGCCAGCAGGCTAACAGGGGGCGCGACCGAGACCCAGTACTTC.

This clonotype was seen a few times. The chain has TRBV20-1 and TRBJ2-5; 7 bases agree with TRBD2. The CDR3 totals 13 residues. Looked up from germline, CDR1 is DFQATT and CDR2 is SNEGSKA (reference sequence). Trimming removed 3 bases from V and 0 bases from J; junction bases left unmatched: 1. The DNA for the CDR3 is TGCAGTGCTAGCGGACTAGACCAAGAGACCCAGTACTTC. This codes for CSASGLDQETQYF.

This clonotype was picked up a small number of times. In nucleotides, the CDR3 is TGTGCCGTCCGCGGCGGGGGTACCCGGCCTACGCAGTATTTT. Translation gives CAVRGGGTRPTQYF. The chain combines TRBV6-5 with TRBJ2-3; 7 bases match TRBD2. CDR1 is MNHEY and CDR2 is SVGAGI in the germline V gene. The V gene end was trimmed by 11 bases and the J gene end by 8 bases; junction bases not matched to a gene: 16. The CDR3 has 14 residues.

The chain joins TRBV12-3 or TRBV12-4 to TRBJ2-1; perhaps TRBD2 as D (6 bases). Deletions cut 7 bases from V and 4 bases from J, with 17 bases between. The CDR3 sequence is 15 residues long. The CDR3 DNA is TGTGCCAGCACCCCGGGGGTAGCAAGATACAATGAGCAGTTCTTC. The encoded protein is CASTPGVARYNEQFF.

The gene calls are TRBV10-3 and TRBJ1-1; TRBD1 matches at 8 bases. The germline V gene has CDR1 ENHRY and CDR2 SYGVKD. V dropped 2 bases and J dropped 4; count of bases not matched to a gene: 6. This CDR3 spans 15 amino acids. The CDR3 reads CAISEADRGSTEAFF. The CDR3 nucleotides read TGTGCCATCAGTGAGGCAGACAGGGGATCCACTGAAGCTTTCTTT.

The genes are TRBV28 and TRBJ2-1; D is tentatively TRBD1 or TRBD2 (5 bases each). Germline values: CDR1 MDHEN, CDR2 SYDVKM. Trimming took 4 bases from V and 0 from J, leaving 10 bases between them. The CDR3 loop spans 15 amino acids. This CDR3 is CASSSGASSYNEQFF. Written as DNA, the CDR3 is TGTGCCAGCAGTTCCGGGGCGAGCTCCTACAATGAGCAGTTCTTC.

This chain links TRBV20-1 with TRBJ2-5; the match to TRBD2 covers 12 bases. Germline-derived CDR1 and CDR2 are DFQATT and SNEGSKA (reference sequence). The V segment lost 6 bases and the J segment 1 base; nucleotides outside the gene matches: 9. The CDR3 contains 16 residues. In DNA, the CDR3 is TGCAGTGCGACGGGACTAGCGGGTCGCAGCCAAGAGACCCAGTACTTC. This encodes CSATGLAGRSQETQYF.

The V call is TRBV5-1, the J call TRBJ1-1; tentatively, D is TRBD1 (6 bases). V was shortened by 4 bases and J by 3 bases, with 13 bases between the two germline ends. The CDR3 length is 14 residues. Germline V CDR1 and CDR2: SGHRS, YFSETQ. The CDR3 DNA is TGCGCCAGCAGCGGCGGGACATATGACACTGAAGCTTTCTTT. Its protein product is CASSGGTYDTEAFF.

The chain has TRBV4-1 and TRBJ2-7; a weak D match, TRBD2 (5 bases). The CDR3 spans 15 residues. V lost 3 bases and J 3 bases, leaving 15 bases between the germline ends. CDR1 is MGHRA, CDR2 YSYEKL, per germline. The CDR3 protein is CASSHGGWVNYEQYF. Written as DNA, the CDR3 is TGCGCCAGCAGCCATGGAGGATGGGTCAACTACGAGCAGTACTTC.

This rearrangement joins TRBV10-3 to TRBJ2-5; D may be TRBD1 or TRBD2 (5 bases each). Matching the DNA end better, TRBJ2-7 makes the J call doubtful. Germline assignment: CDR1 ENHRY and CDR2 SYGVKD. This CDR3 spans 13 amino acids. The CDR3 reads CAISEVRGSEQYF. The DNA for the CDR3 is TGTGCCATCAGTGAGGTTCGGGGCAGCGAGCAGTACTTC.

The chain is built from TRBV13 and TRBJ1-1; tentatively, D is TRBD1 (5 bases). The CDR3 runs 12 residues. Germline CDR1 PRHDT, CDR2 FYEKMQ (reference sequence). Trimming removed 3 bases from V and 4 bases from J, with 6 bases in between. The CDR3 sequence: CASSLGVTEAFF. In DNA, the CDR3 is TGTGCCAGCAGCTTGGGGGTCACTGAAGCTTTCTTT.

This clonotype was seen a single time. With a far larger clone one base away, a read error is the likely cause. V is TRBV5-1 and J is TRBJ2-7, with D uncertain. CDR1 and CDR2 from the germline V gene are SGHRS and YFSETQ. The length of the CDR3 is 12 residues. CDR3 protein: CASSLDSYERYF. In DNA, the CDR3 is TGCGCCAGCAGCTTGGACAGCTACGAGCGGTACTTC. The full variable domain, rest sourced from reference TRBV5-1 and TRBJ2-7, is KAGVTQTPRYLIKTRGQQVTLSCSPISGHRSVSWYQQTPGQGLQFLFEYFSETQRNKGNFPGRFSGRQFSNSRSEMNVSTLELGDSALYLCASSLDSYERYFGPGTRLTVT.

The chain employs TRBV28 and TRBJ1-2, with a weak D call TRBD1 (6 bases). There are 14 residues in the CDR3. The V end lost 11 bases, the J end lost 6 bases, and 22 bases lay between the germline ends. CDR1 and CDR2 (germline): MDHEN, SYDVKM. The DNA of the CDR3 is TGTGCCGGATCTTCTCCGGGGGCAGAGGATGGCTACACCTTC. Translation: CAGSSPGAEDGYTF.

The J gene is TRBJ2-3, the V gene TRBV7-2, with D possibly TRBD2 on 6 matching bases. This CDR3 has 16 amino acids. The V gene's germline CDR1 is SGHTA and CDR2 FQGNSA. The ends were cut back, 1 base at V and 1 base at J, with 12 bases in the middle. The CDR3 region is CASSLDPGDRTDTQYF. The CDR3 nucleotides read TGTGCCAGCAGCTTAGATCCGGGGGACCGCACAGATACGCAGTATTTT. The entire variable domain, with the rest obtained from reference TRBV7-2 and TRBJ2-3, is as follows: GAGVSQSPSNKVTEKGKDVELRCDPISGHTALYWYRQSLGQGLEFLIYFQGNSAPDKSGLPSDRFSAERTGGSVSTLTIQRTQQEDSAVYLCASSLDPGDRTDTQYFGPGTRLTVL.

In its sample, this clonotype was seen once. This chain uses TRBV27 with TRBJ1-2; a weak D match, TRBD1 (5 bases). The V end was cut by 4 bases, the J end by 0 bases, with 12 bases between. The germline V gene encodes CDR1 MNHEY and CDR2 SMNVEV (reference sequence). This CDR3 is built from 15 residues. The chain's CDR3 is CASSSKGRPNYGYTF. CDR3 bases: TGTGCCAGCAGTTCAAAGGGACGGCCTAACTATGGCTACACCTTC.

The chain couples TRBV5-1 to TRBJ2-5, with D perhaps matching TRBD1 (7 bases). Germline CDR1 reads SGHRS; CDR2 reads YFSETQ. V lost 4 bases and J lost 5, with 15 bases in between. This CDR3 has 14 amino acids. DNA for the CDR3: TGCGCCAGCAGCGGACCGACAGGGAGGGAGACCCAGTACTTC. Translation gives CASSGPTGRETQYF.

This rearrangement joins TRBV18 to TRBJ1-4; possibly TRBD1 for D (5 bases). V was cut by 2 bases and J by 3 bases, with 13 bases left in between. This CDR3 has 16 amino acids. Germline V gene lookup returns CDR1 KGHSH and CDR2 LQKENI. Here the CDR3 DNA reads TGTGCCAGCTCACCAATGCGGGGGTCGGCTAATGAAAAACTGTTTTTT. This gives the protein CASSPMRGSANEKLFF. The entire variable domain, with the rest obtained from reference TRBV18 and TRBJ1-4, is as follows: NAGVMQNPRHLVRRRGQEARLRCSPMKGHSHVYWYRQLPEEGLKFMVYLQKENIIDESGMPKERFSAEFPKEGPSILRIQQVVRGDSAAYFCASSPMRGSANEKLFFGSGTQLSVL.

This clonotype is a singleton in its sample. CDR3 in DNA: TGCGCCAGCAGCCAAGTGAGACAGGCTATCTACGAGCAGTACTTC. Protein: CASSQVRQAIYEQYF. The rearrangement uses TRBV4-1 and TRBJ2-7, with D perhaps TRBD1 (6 bases). CDR1 is MGHRA and CDR2 is YSYEKL in the germline V gene. Deletions cut 1 base from V and 3 bases from J, with 13 bases between. The CDR3 covers 15 residues.

The chain joins TRBV20-1 to TRBJ2-1; a possible D gene is TRBD2 (6 bases). CDR1 and CDR2 (germline): DFQATT, SNEGSKA (reference sequence). Trimming removed 8 bases from V and 0 bases from J, with 29 bases in between. This CDR3 has 19 residues. The CDR3 sequence: CSSLGGVGTGRISYNEQFF. In DNA form, the CDR3 reads TGCAGTAGCTTGGGTGGGGTCGGGACGGGGAGGATCTCCTACAATGAGCAGTTCTTC.